A selection of T cell receptor beta chains follows, all from one sample in a study of beta chain features in type 1 diabetes. Sequencing used immunoSEQ multiplex PCR; TCRdb keeps in-frame clones, though not all of them. There are roughly 140,000 clones in the sample; roughly 48% occur only once, and 0.42% lies in the top ten. The sample taken for sequencing was Tregs from blood. These receptors all stem from a man aged 18-30 years in good health. Both conserved end residues are part of each CDR3. Each record gives: clone size, V gene, D gene, J gene, CDR3 DNA, CDR3 protein. D genes are given only for firm matches. Rows give clone size only sometimes, using once, few, many, or a class for an expanded clone.

clone size: -
V gene: TRBV5-1
D gene: -
J gene: TRBJ2-5
CDR3 DNA: TGCGCCAGCAGCTTGGAAGGGGGGGGAGAGACCCAGTACTTC
CDR3 protein: CASSLEGGGETQYF

clone size: -
V gene: TRBV28
D gene: -
J gene: TRBJ2-3
CDR3 DNA: TGTGCCAGCAGCAGTGTCGGGATACATACGCAGTATTTT
CDR3 protein: CASSSVGIHTQYF

clone size: few
V gene: TRBV6-5
D gene: -
J gene: TRBJ2-1
CDR3 DNA: TGTGCCAGCAGTTATGGAGTTTACAATGAGCAGTTCTTC
CDR3 protein: CASSYGVYNEQFF

clone size: -
V gene: TRBV5-6
D gene: -
J gene: TRBJ2-3
CDR3 DNA: TGTGCCAGCAGCTTACTCGGCCCGGACTTCACAGATACGCAGTATTTT
CDR3 protein: CASSLLGPDFTDTQYF

clone size: -
V gene: TRBV6-5
D gene: -
J gene: TRBJ2-3
CDR3 DNA: TGTGCCAGCACCCCAGGGGGGTTACGCACAGATACGCAGTATTTT
CDR3 protein: CASTPGGLRTDTQYF

clone size: -
V gene: TRBV5-1
D gene: TRBD2
J gene: TRBJ2-7
CDR3 DNA: TGCGCCAGCGGGGGAGCGGGAGGCACGGAGCAGTACTTC
CDR3 protein: CASGGAGGTEQYF

clone size: -
V gene: TRBV6-5
D gene: -
J gene: TRBJ1-5
CDR3 DNA: TGTGCCAGCAGTTACGGGGCCGGGTTGCCCCAGCATTTT
CDR3 protein: CASSYGAGLPQHF

clone size: -
V gene: TRBV4-1
D gene: TRBD2
J gene: TRBJ2-1
CDR3 DNA: TGCGCCAGCAGCCAAGCTAGCGGGGGAGTCAATGAGCAGTTCTTC
CDR3 protein: CASSQASGGVNEQFF

clone size: -
V gene: TRBV4-1
D gene: -
J gene: TRBJ2-3
CDR3 DNA: TGCGCCAGCAGCCAAGCGCCTAGCTGGAGGGCTGGAGATACGCAGTATTTT
CDR3 protein: CASSQAPSWRAGDTQYF

clone size: -
V gene: TRBV5-3
D gene: TRBD2
J gene: TRBJ2-1
CDR3 DNA: TGTGCCAGAAGCTTGGGAGGGACTAGCGGGAGGGCCTTGAATGAGCAGTTCTTC
CDR3 protein: CARSLGGTSGRALNEQFF

clone size: few
V gene: TRBV6-6
D gene: -
J gene: TRBJ2-3
CDR3 DNA: TGTGCCAGCAGCCGACATGGGGGGGATACGCAGTATTTT
CDR3 protein: CASSRHGGDTQYF

clone size: few
V gene: TRBV4-3
D gene: TRBD1
J gene: TRBJ1-6
CDR3 DNA: TGCGCCAGCAGCCAATCAGGGGGTGTTAATAATTCACCCCTCCACTTT
CDR3 protein: CASSQSGGVNNSPLHF

clone size: -
V gene: TRBV25-1
D gene: -
J gene: TRBJ2-1
CDR3 DNA: TGTGCCAGCAGTGAACCCCAGGGGTGGGATGGCAATGAGCAGTTCTTC
CDR3 protein: CASSEPQGWDGNEQFF

clone size: few
V gene: TRBV7-2
D gene: -
J gene: TRBJ1-2
CDR3 DNA: TGTGCCAGCCAGGGGATACTTCGTGGCTACACCTTC
CDR3 protein: CASQGILRGYTF

clone size: -
V gene: TRBV7-2
D gene: TRBD2
J gene: TRBJ2-1
CDR3 DNA: TGTGCCAGCAGCATGGGACTAGCGGGACTTGATGAGCAGTTCTTC
CDR3 protein: CASSMGLAGLDEQFF

clone size: -
V gene: TRBV7-2
D gene: TRBD1
J gene: TRBJ2-7
CDR3 DNA: TGTGCCAGCAGCGTCACCGGGACAGTGGCCTCCTACGAGCAGTACTTC
CDR3 protein: CASSVTGTVASYEQYF

clone size: -
V gene: TRBV6-1
D gene: -
J gene: TRBJ2-5
CDR3 DNA: TGTGCCAGCAGTGGGAGGGTGAGGGAGACCCAGTACTTC
CDR3 protein: CASSGRVRETQYF

clone size: -
V gene: TRBV11-2
D gene: -
J gene: TRBJ2-7
CDR3 DNA: TGTGCCAGCAGCTTATACTCGTCCCCGGCGGACGAGCAGTACTTC
CDR3 protein: CASSLYSSPADEQYF

clone size: once
V gene: TRBV28
D gene: -
J gene: TRBJ1-2
CDR3 DNA: TGTGCCAGCAGCTATTCCAAGGGAGGATACTATGGCTACACCTTC
CDR3 protein: CASSYSKGGYYGYTF

clone size: few
V gene: TRBV25-1
D gene: TRBD1
J gene: TRBJ2-2
CDR3 DNA: TGTGCCAGCAGTGTCGGGACAGGGAGGACCGGGGAGCTGTTTTTT
CDR3 protein: CASSVGTGRTGELFF

clone size: -
V gene: TRBV6-6
D gene: -
J gene: TRBJ1-1
CDR3 DNA: TGTGCCAGCAGTGACCCAACAGGGTTGAGGACTGAAGCTTTCTTT
CDR3 protein: CASSDPTGLRTEAFF

clone size: -
V gene: TRBV5-1
D gene: -
J gene: TRBJ2-3
CDR3 DNA: TGCGCCTCGCGGGGTACAGATACGCAGTATTTT
CDR3 protein: CASRGTDTQYF

clone size: -
V gene: TRBV7-9
D gene: -
J gene: TRBJ2-5
CDR3 DNA: TGTGCCAGCAGCTCTCAAGAGACCCAGTACTTC
CDR3 protein: CASSSQETQYF

clone size: few
V gene: TRBV6-6
D gene: TRBD2
J gene: TRBJ2-1
CDR3 DNA: TGTGCCAGCAGTTCCCCCGGGACTAGCGGGTACAATGAGCAGTTCTTC
CDR3 protein: CASSSPGTSGYNEQFF

clone size: -
V gene: TRBV28
D gene: -
J gene: TRBJ1-1
CDR3 DNA: TGTGCCAGCAGCGAGACAACAGCTTTCTTT
CDR3 protein: CASSETTAFF

clone size: -
V gene: TRBV6-1
D gene: TRBD1
J gene: TRBJ1-1
CDR3 DNA: TGTGCCAGCAGTGACCCTGGGACAGTGGGTGAAGCTTTCTTT
CDR3 protein: CASSDPGTVGEAFF

clone size: few
V gene: TRBV5-1
D gene: -
J gene: TRBJ2-7
CDR3 DNA: TGCGCCAGCAGCTTCACAGGGAGCTCCTACGAGCAGTACTTC
CDR3 protein: CASSFTGSSYEQYF

clone size: -
V gene: TRBV4-3
D gene: -
J gene: TRBJ2-3
CDR3 DNA: TGCGCCAGCAGCCAGCAGGAGGGAAATACGCAGTATTTT
CDR3 protein: CASSQQEGNTQYF

clone size: -
V gene: TRBV10-3
D gene: TRBD1
J gene: TRBJ2-7
CDR3 DNA: TGTGCCATCAGTCCTACGGACAGGGCTGCATACGAGCAGTACTTC
CDR3 protein: CAISPTDRAAYEQYF

clone size: few
V gene: TRBV19
D gene: -
J gene: TRBJ1-5
CDR3 DNA: TGTGCCAGTAGTATCTCCCGGACAGATAGCAATCAGCCCCAGCATTTT
CDR3 protein: CASSISRTDSNQPQHF

clone size: -
V gene: TRBV9
D gene: -
J gene: TRBJ2-2
CDR3 DNA: TGTGCCAGCAGCGTAGCGGGGAACACCGGGGAGCTGTTTTTT
CDR3 protein: CASSVAGNTGELFF

clone size: -
V gene: TRBV2
D gene: -
J gene: TRBJ2-1
CDR3 DNA: TGTGCCAGCAGTGAAGCGGAGCTAGCTTGGAATGAGCAGTTCTTC
CDR3 protein: CASSEAELAWNEQFF

clone size: few
V gene: TRBV4-3
D gene: -
J gene: TRBJ1-4
CDR3 DNA: TGCGCCAGCAGCCTGGGACAATCTAATGAAAAACTGTTTTTT
CDR3 protein: CASSLGQSNEKLFF

clone size: -
V gene: TRBV5-1
D gene: -
J gene: TRBJ1-3
CDR3 DNA: TGCGCCAGCAGCTTACAGCCGACAGAGAGCTCTGGAAACACCATATATTTT
CDR3 protein: CASSLQPTESSGNTIYF